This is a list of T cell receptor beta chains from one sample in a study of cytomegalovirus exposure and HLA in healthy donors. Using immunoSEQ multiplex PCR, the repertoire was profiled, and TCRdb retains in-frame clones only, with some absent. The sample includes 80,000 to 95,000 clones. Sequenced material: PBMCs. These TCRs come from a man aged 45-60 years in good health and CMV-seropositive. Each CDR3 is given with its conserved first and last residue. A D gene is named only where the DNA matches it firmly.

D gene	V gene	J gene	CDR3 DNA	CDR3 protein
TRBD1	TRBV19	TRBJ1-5	TGTGCCAGTAGTACCCGGACAGGGATCCAGCCCCAGCATTTT	CASSTRTGIQPQHF
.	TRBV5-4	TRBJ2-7	TGTGCCAGCAGCTCCCGGACCGGGGGGCACTACGAGCAGTACTTC	CASSSRTGGHYEQYF
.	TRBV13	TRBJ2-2	TGTGCCAGCAGCTTTAGTATCGGGGAGCTGTTTTTT	CASSFSIGELFF
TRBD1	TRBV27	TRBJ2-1	TGTGCCAGCACGTCAGGGGGCAATGAGCAGTTCTTC	CASTSGGNEQFF
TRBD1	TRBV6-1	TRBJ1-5	TGTGCCAGCACGAGACAGGGGCTTAGCAATCAGCCCCAGCATTTT	CASTRQGLSNQPQHF
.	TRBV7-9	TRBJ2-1	TGTGCCAGCAGCCCTAGGGGGGGAAGTGCGTACAATGAGCAGTTCTTC	CASSPRGGSAYNEQFF
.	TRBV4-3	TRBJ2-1	TGCGCCAGCAGCCAGAGAGGACAGTACAATGAGCAGTTCTTC	CASSQRGQYNEQFF
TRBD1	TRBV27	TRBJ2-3	TGTGCCAGCAACCACGGACAGGGATTCGCTACGCAGTATTTT	CASNHGQGFATQYF
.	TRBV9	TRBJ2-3	TGTGCCAGCAGCGCCCTAGGGGTCCGCACAGATACGCAGTATTTT	CASSALGVRTDTQYF
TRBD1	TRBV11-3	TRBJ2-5	TGTGCCAGCAGCTGGGGTACGGACAGGCCTGGAGAGACCCAGTACTTC	CASSWGTDRPGETQYF
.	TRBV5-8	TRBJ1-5	TGTGCCAGCAGCTCCGCGTCTTATAAAAATCAGCCCCAGCATTTT	CASSSASYKNQPQHF
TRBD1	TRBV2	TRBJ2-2	TGTGCCAGCAGGGCAGGGGGCGCGAGGACCGGGGAGCTGTTTTTT	CASRAGGARTGELFF
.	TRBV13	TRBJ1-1	TGTGCCAGCAACAAGAGTGGCGGGAAGACTGAAGCTTTCTTT	CASNKSGGKTEAFF
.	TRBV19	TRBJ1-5	TGTGCCAGTAGTCGAGACAGGCCCCAAGGCAATCAGCCCCAGCATTTT	CASSRDRPQGNQPQHF
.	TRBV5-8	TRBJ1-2	TGTGCCAGCAGCGCCGGCGCGGCGCCGTTCTATGGCTACACCTTC	CASSAGAAPFYGYTF
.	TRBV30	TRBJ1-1	TGTGCCTGGAGTTCCTTGAACACTGAAGCTTTCTTT	CAWSSLNTEAFF
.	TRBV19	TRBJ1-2	TGTGCCAGTAGACCCGGGGGGGGCAGCGATGGCTACACCTTC	CASRPGGGSDGYTF
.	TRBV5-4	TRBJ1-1	TGTGCCAGCAGCTTGAGGGGGAACACTGAAGCTTTCTTT	CASSLRGNTEAFF
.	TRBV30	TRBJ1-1	TGTGCCTGGAGTGTACGAGCGGGCACTGAAGCTTTCTTT	CAWSVRAGTEAFF
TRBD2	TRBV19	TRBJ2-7	TGTGCCAGTAGTCCCGGTGGGGGACTATCCTACGAGCAGTACTTC	CASSPGGGLSYEQYF
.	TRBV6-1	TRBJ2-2	TGTGCCAGCAGTGAAGCCCCCAGAACCGGGGAGCTGTTTTTT	CASSEAPRTGELFF
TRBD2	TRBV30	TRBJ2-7	TGTGCCTGGAGTGAACTGGGACTAGCGGGAACAAACTACGAGCAGTACTTC	CAWSELGLAGTNYEQYF
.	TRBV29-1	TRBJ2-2	TGCAGCCACCGGGAGAGTGGTACCGGGGAGCTGTTTTTT	CSHRESGTGELFF
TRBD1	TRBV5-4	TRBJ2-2	TGTGCCAGCAGCCCAGGTGTGACAGGGGGCCACGGGGAGCTGTTTTTT	CASSPGVTGGHGELFF
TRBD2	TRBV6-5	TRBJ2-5	TGTGCCAGCAGTTACTCCGGGAGGGGGACCCAGTACTTC	CASSYSGRGTQYF
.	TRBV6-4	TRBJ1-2	TGTGCCAGCAGTGAGGGGCTCGGTAACTATGGCTACACCTTC	CASSEGLGNYGYTF
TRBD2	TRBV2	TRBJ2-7	TGTGCCAGCAGTGTCGGGCTAGCGGGAGCCGATGAGCAGTACTTC	CASSVGLAGADEQYF
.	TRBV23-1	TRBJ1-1	TGCGCCAGCAGTCATGAGGAGAACACTGAAGCTTTCTTT	CASSHEENTEAFF
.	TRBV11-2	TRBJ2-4	TGTGCCAGCAGCTCCCAAAGATACAGTGCACTAGCCAAAAACATTCAGTACTTC	CASSSQRYSALAKNIQYF
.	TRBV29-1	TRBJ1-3	TGCAGCGTCGCACATCGCTCTGGAAACACCATATATTTT	CSVAHRSGNTIYF
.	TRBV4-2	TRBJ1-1	TGTGCCAGCAGCCAAGAACCGCAGACTGAAGCTTTCTTT	CASSQEPQTEAFF
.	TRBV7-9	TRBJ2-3	TGTGCCAGCAGCCTCAGCGGGAGCACAGATACGCAGTATTTT	CASSLSGSTDTQYF
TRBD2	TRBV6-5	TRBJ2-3	TGTGCCAGCAGTTACCGTTATACTAGCGGGAGAGATACGCAGTATTTT	CASSYRYTSGRDTQYF
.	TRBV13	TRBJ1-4	TGTGCCAGCAGCTTCGGAGCCTCTAATGAAAAACTGTTTTTT	CASSFGASNEKLFF
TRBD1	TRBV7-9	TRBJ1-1	TGTGCCAGCAGCTTAGGAGACAGGGAGGCATTGAGGACTTTCTTT	CASSLGDREALRTFF
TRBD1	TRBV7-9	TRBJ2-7	TGTGCCAGCAGCTTAGCCTGGACAGGGACCAACTACGAGCAGTACTTC	CASSLAWTGTNYEQYF
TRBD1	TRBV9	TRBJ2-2	TGTGCCAGCAGCTCGACAGCGACAGGGACCGGGGAGCTGTTTTTT	CASSSTATGTGELFF
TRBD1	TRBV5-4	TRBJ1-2	TGTGCCAGCAGCTTGGGGACAGGGGACTATGGCTACACCTTC	CASSLGTGDYGYTF
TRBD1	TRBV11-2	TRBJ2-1	TGTGCCAGCAGCACTGGACAGGAGAAGCAGTTCTTC	CASSTGQEKQFF
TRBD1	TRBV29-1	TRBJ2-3	TGCAGCGTTGGGACAGGGACGGATACGCAGTATTTT	CSVGTGTDTQYF
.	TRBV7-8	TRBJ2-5	TGTGCCAGCACCCCATCAGGGGTGGGAGAGACCCAGTACTTC	CASTPSGVGETQYF
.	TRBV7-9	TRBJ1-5	TGTGCCAGCAGCTTCAGCGATAGCAATCAGCCCCAGCATTTT	CASSFSDSNQPQHF
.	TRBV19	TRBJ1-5	TGTGCCAGTAGCCAGGGGCCCGATCAGCCCCAGCATTTT	CASSQGPDQPQHF